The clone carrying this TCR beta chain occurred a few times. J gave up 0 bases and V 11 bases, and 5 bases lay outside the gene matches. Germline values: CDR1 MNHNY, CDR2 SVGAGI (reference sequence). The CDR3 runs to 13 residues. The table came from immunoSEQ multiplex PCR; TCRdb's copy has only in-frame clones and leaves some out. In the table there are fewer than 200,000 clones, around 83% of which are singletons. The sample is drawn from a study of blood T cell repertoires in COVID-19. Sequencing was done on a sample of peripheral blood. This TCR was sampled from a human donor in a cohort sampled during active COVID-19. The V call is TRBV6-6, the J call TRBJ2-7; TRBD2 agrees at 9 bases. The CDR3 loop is CAASGEVSYEQYF. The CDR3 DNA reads TGTGCCGCTAGCGGGGAGGTCTCCTACGAGCAGTACTTC.